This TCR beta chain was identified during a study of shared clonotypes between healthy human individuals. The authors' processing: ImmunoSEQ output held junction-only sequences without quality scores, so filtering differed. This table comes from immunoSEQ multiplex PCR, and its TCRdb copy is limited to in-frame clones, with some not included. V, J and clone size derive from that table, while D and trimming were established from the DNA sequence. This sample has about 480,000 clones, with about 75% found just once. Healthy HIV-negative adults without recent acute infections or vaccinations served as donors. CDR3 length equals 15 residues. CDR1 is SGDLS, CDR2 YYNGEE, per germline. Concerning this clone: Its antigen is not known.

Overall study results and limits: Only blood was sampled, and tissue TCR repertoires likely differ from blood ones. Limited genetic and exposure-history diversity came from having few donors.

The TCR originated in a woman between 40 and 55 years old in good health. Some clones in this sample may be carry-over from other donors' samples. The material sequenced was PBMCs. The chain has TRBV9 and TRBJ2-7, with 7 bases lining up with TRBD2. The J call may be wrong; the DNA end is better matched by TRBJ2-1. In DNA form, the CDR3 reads TGTGCCAGCAGCGTAGAGTGGGAGGGATGGAATGAGCAGTTCTTC. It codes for CASSVEWEGWNEQFF.